This TCR beta chain was identified in a study of human T cells and chemical hapten exposure. Study context: While the approximately 25-week study was under way, patients received diphenylcyclopropenone on the scalp every week.

Time point reported: pre-sensitization, week 0. As for treatment: therapeutic diphenylcyclopropenone sensitization with weekly scalp DPC. Only after blood had been drawn was each patch test applied. The library gave individual cDNA molecules unique molecular identifiers. In the authors' workflow: Sequenced samples showed a median of 95,638 TCRs each, with counts running from around 20,000 to 690,000. MiXCR was run by TCRdb on the RACE reads, yielding one entry per CDR3 protein. These V and J calls originate from TCRdb's pipeline instead of the authors' own analysis. The repertoire consists of about 300,000 distinct CDR3 sequences, with 4.5% to 7% occurring once and the leading ten covering under 9.5%. The source material was whole blood, sampled in connection with sensitization to the hapten diphenylcyclopropenone (DPC). This clonotype was sampled from a woman aged 18-29 years with alopecia areata. Some clones in this sample may be carry-over from other donors' samples.

CDR3 DNA sequence: TGTGCCAGCAGTCCCGTAACAGACTTGAACACTGAAGCTTTCTTT. Protein sequence: CASSPVTDLNTEAFF. The rearrangement uses TRBV27 and TRBJ1-1; D is uncertain. The V gene lost 5 bases and the J gene lost 0 bases, with 13 bases spanning the gap. Looked up from germline, CDR1 is MNHEY and CDR2 is SMNVEV (reference sequence). The CDR3 is 15 amino acids.